This record looks at one T cell receptor beta chain sequence and its context. No antigen is known for it. The repertoire was sequenced with immunoSEQ multiplex PCR; TCRdb's copy has only in-frame clones and lacks some. The sample yields under 350,000 clones, approximately 86% seen once. There are 16 residues in the CDR3. This entry belongs to a study of cytomegalovirus exposure and HLA in healthy donors. Whole-study results and caveats: The majority of TCR sequences were rare, yet some public TCRs appeared in many donors. A list of about 180 TCR beta chains associated with cytomegalovirus was given. In vitro checks showed that a few CMV-associated chains really do target CMV antigens.

Sequences were obtained from PBMCs. The J gene is TRBJ2-7, the V gene TRBV21-1; TRBD2, the table's D call, was not compared with the DNA. TRBV21-1 is a known pseudogene. The sequence came from a woman aged 18-29 years in good health and CMV-seronegative. The CDR3 spells CASSNRGGAESDEQYF. CDR3 in DNA: TGTGCCAGCAGCAACCGCGGGGGGGCGGAAAGCGACGAGCAGTACTTC.